Listed here is a single T cell receptor (beta chain). No cognate antigen has been identified for it. One base away there is no much larger clone; base qualities are not given. Patients with a history of autoimmune disease or receiving systemic immunosuppression were excluded from the trial. Peripheral blood for TCR sequencing was collected from all dose cohorts at baseline, on cycle 4 day 1, and on cycle 7 day 1. Samples came from an open-label, multicenter, first-in-human phase I dose-escalation trial of ivuxolimab. Adults with locally advanced or metastatic melanoma, renal cell carcinoma, hepatocellular carcinoma or head and neck squamous cell carcinoma were enrolled in the trial. Before TCR sequencing, CD4+ and CD8+ T cells were separately sorted from peripheral blood. Compared with germline, V lacks 5 bases and J lacks 6 bases; bases without a gene match: 4. Sequences MRHNA (CDR1) and SNTAGT (CDR2) are obtained from the germline V gene. The CDR3, from cysteine to phenylalanine, totals 14 residues. Here the CDR3 DNA is all that survives: 42 bases in frame from base 1.

This sample was included in a study of OX40 agonist ivuxolimab in advanced cancers. With regard to the full study: Ivuxolimab was a fully human IgG2 agonistic monoclonal antibody targeting the costimulatory receptor OX40 (CD134). Intravenous ivuxolimab was administered to patients every 2 weeks at six dose levels: 0.01, 0.1, 0.3, 1.5, 3 and 10 mg/kg. Of the roughly 51 patients in dose escalation, about 19 had hepatocellular carcinoma, approximately 15 had melanoma, 9 had renal cell carcinoma and 9 had head and neck cancer. A male proportion of about 79% and a mean age of approximately 60 years, ranging from about 23 to 90, were recorded for the dose-escalation cohort. Prior anti-PD-1, anti-PD-L1 or anti-CTLA-4 therapy was permitted, and checkpoint inhibitors had been received by approximately 39% of dose-escalation patients. Three dose-escalation patients achieved partial responses, one with hepatocellular carcinoma and two with cutaneous melanoma. Peripheral TCRbeta sequencing aimed to test whether ivuxolimab altered TCR sequence diversity and caused clonal T-cell expansion. The monotherapy dose-escalation portion (N = 52 patients) of the phase I ivuxolimab trial is reported in the paper.

Study-wide findings and limitations: Low levels of normalized T-cell clonal expansion were also seen in some nonresponding patients. After ivuxolimab, more expanded clones were found on average in CD8+ T cells than in CD4+ T cells. Antigen specificity was not determined for the clonally expanded peripheral T cells. In partial responders in the 0.1-3.0 mg/kg groups, normalized peripheral clonal expansion was found to be among the lowest, especially among CD8+ T cells. Clonal expansion of both CD4+ and CD8+ blood T cells was observed from baseline to week 6 at doses 0.1 to 3.0 mg/kg.

To sequence the TCRbeta CDR3 region, genomic DNA was isolated from the sorted cells. The immunoSEQ Assay was used to sequence the TCRbeta CDR3 regions. The source is immuneACCESS, and TCRdb retained only in-frame sequences with V and J called. Part of the clones is not carried over; for the studies checked, unresolved V genes explain less than half of this, and the remainder is unexplained. Across this sample there are just under 65,000 clones, with 91% seen only once. The ten biggest clones cover roughly 5.5% of the sample. This chain is built from TRBV6-4 and TRBJ1-5, with 10 middle bases fitting TRBD1. The specimen was CD4+ or CD8+ T cells sorted from blood, collected in a trial of the OX40 agonist ivuxolimab. The TCR originated in an adult with an advanced solid tumor such as melanoma, head and neck, liver or kidney cancer. The DNA sequence follows: TGTGCCAGCAGTATGACAGGGGGCAGTCAGCCCCAGCATTTT. Its translation reads: CASSMTGGSQPQHF.